These 28 T cell receptor beta chains were all obtained from the same sample, sequenced in a study of shared clonotypes between healthy human individuals. Naivety among CD8 cells was defined by CD45RO negativity and positive CCR7 selection, thereby excluding terminally differentiated effector memory CD45RA+ cells. Measured with immunoSEQ multiplex PCR; TCRdb has only the in-frame clones, and not every one. The repertoire has over 2,000,000 clones, 85% to 95% of them found once; the top ten carry approximately 1.6%. Sequences were obtained from naive CD8+ T cells from PBMCs. The origin of the receptors is a man between 18 and 35 years old in good health. Some clones in this sample may be carry-over from other donors' samples.

The rearrangement uses TRBV15 and TRBJ2-2; weak D call: TRBD1 (6 bases). This CDR3 comprises 14 residues. Per germline, CDR1 LNHNV and CDR2 YYDKDF (reference sequence). With 8 bases removed from V and 6 bases from J, the gap between germline ends came to 16 bases. CDR3 in amino acids: CATATDSLPGELFF. The CDR3 DNA is TGTGCCACCGCCACGGACAGTCTCCCCGGGGAGCTGTTTTTT.

The gene calls are TRBV7-9 and TRBJ2-7; D could derive from TRBD1 or TRBD2 (5 bases each). The V and J ends lost 3 bases and 0 bases respectively, with 9 bases between them. The CDR3 is 14 amino acids. CDR1 and CDR2 (germline): SEHNR, FQNEAQ (reference sequence). DNA of the CDR3: TGTGCCAGCAGCTTTACCGGGACCTCCTACGAGCAGTACTTC. This sequence encodes CASSFTGTSYEQYF.

The rearrangement joins TRBV4-1 to TRBJ2-1, with TRBD2 matching 7 bases. Germline lookup yields CDR1 MGHRA and CDR2 YSYEKL. V trimming: 2 bases; J trimming: 6 bases; junction bases outside the gene matches: 4. The CDR3 spans 14 residues. The CDR3 region is CASSQLTSANEQFF. CDR3 coding DNA: TGCGCCAGCAGCCAACTTACTAGCGCCAATGAGCAGTTCTTC.

The chain links TRBV27 to TRBJ2-5, with D maybe TRBD1 (5 bases). Trimming took off 6 bases at V and 2 bases at J, with 7 bases between the two ends. The CDR3 extends over 12 amino acids. CDR1 is MNHEY, CDR2 SMNVEV, per germline (reference sequence). DNA for the CDR3: TGTGCCAGCAGGGGGCAGCAAGAGACCCAGTACTTC. Residues: CASRGQQETQYF.

The genes are TRBV9 and TRBJ2-3; weak D call: TRBD1 (5 bases). Germline V gene sequence: CDR1 SGDLS, CDR2 YYNGEE. CDR3 size: 15 residues. V was pared by 0 bases and J by 3 bases, with 11 bases between. The CDR3 protein is CASSVGAGKTDTQYF. The CDR3 DNA sequence: TGTGCCAGCAGCGTAGGGGCAGGGAAGACAGATACGCAGTATTTT.

For this clone: This sample also contains other DNA sequences that code for the same CDR3. As DNA, the CDR3 is TGTGCCAGCAGCTTAACTGGGGGCCATGAGCAGTTCTTC. Translation gives CASSLTGGHEQFF. V usage is TRBV7-9 and J usage is TRBJ2-1, with TRBD1 as a possible D gene (6 bases). The CDR3 covers 13 residues. The germline V gene encodes CDR1 SEHNR and CDR2 FQNEAQ (reference sequence). With 2 bases removed from V and 8 bases from J, the gap between germline ends came to 10 bases.

This chain links TRBV6-5 with TRBJ1-1; 8 bases map to TRBD1. Germline-derived CDR1 and CDR2 are MNHEY and SVGAGI. This CDR3 has 15 amino acids. Unmatched junction bases numbered 11, after V lost 6 bases and J lost 5 bases. The CDR3 sequence: CASRREDRDITEAFF. CDR3 nucleotide sequence: TGTGCCAGCAGACGAGAGGACAGGGATATAACTGAAGCTTTCTTT.

The chain recombines TRBV5-4 with TRBJ2-1; 7 bases are a match to TRBD2. The V and J ends lost 4 bases and 5 bases, in that order; junction bases with no gene match: 12. This CDR3 is built from 16 residues. Germline V gives CDR1 SGHNT, CDR2 YYREEE (reference sequence). DNA for the CDR3: TGTGCCAGCAGCCCCCCGCCGGGACTACCCAACAATGAGCAGTTCTTC. Translation: CASSPPPGLPNNEQFF.

V gene TRBV6-6 combines with J gene TRBJ1-4, with D perhaps matching TRBD1 (5 bases). CDR3 length: 16 residues. Trimming pared 0 bases from V and 8 bases from J, leaving 16 bases between. Germline assignment: CDR1 MNHNY and CDR2 SVGAGI (reference sequence). The CDR3 region has the DNA TGTGCCAGCAGTTACTCGGGCAGGGTAGACGGCGAAAAACTGTTTTTT. This codes for CASSYSGRVDGEKLFF.

This chain joins TRBV13 and TRBJ1-2; 8 bases fit TRBD1. The CDR3 is 14 residues long. V trimming: 3 bases; J trimming: 5 bases; junction bases outside the gene matches: 5. Per the germline V gene, CDR1 is PRHDT and CDR2 is FYEKMQ (reference sequence). The CDR3 nucleotides read TGTGCCAGCAGCTTCGGACAGGGAGGATATGGCTACACCTTC. Protein sequence: CASSFGQGGYGYTF.

The chain links TRBV11-2 to TRBJ2-7, with D possibly being TRBD2 (6 bases). CDR3 size: 16 residues. Germline V gene data show CDR1 as SGHAT and CDR2 as FQNNGV. Trimming stripped 1 base from V and 0 bases from J, with 13 bases between. CDR3 residues: CASSLGFQRASYEQYF. CDR3 DNA: TGTGCCAGCAGCTTAGGTTTCCAGCGGGCCTCCTACGAGCAGTACTTC.

The chain carries TRBV27 and TRBJ1-2; D perhaps matches TRBD1 (6 bases). V was pared by 2 bases and J by 6 bases, with 10 bases between. There are 13 residues in the CDR3. In germline, CDR1 is MNHEY, CDR2 SMNVEV (reference sequence). The CDR3 region is CASSLGGGDGYTF. In DNA, the CDR3 is TGTGCCAGCAGTTTAGGGGGCGGGGATGGCTACACCTTC.

This clone was detected once. This chain joins TRBV19 and TRBJ1-2; the match to TRBD1 covers 7 bases. This CDR3 is built from 14 residues. The germline gives CDR1 LNHDA, CDR2 SQIVND (reference sequence). The V gene end was trimmed by 5 bases and the J gene end by 6 bases; junction bases not matched to a gene: 9. CDR3 sequence (DNA): TGTGCCAGTAGTCCCCAGACAGGGAGCAATGGCTACACCTTC. Translating gives CASSPQTGSNGYTF.

The chain recombines TRBV7-8 with TRBJ2-7; D is unclear. Trimming pared 1 base from V and 0 bases from J, leaving 7 bases between. CDR3 length: 14 amino acids. CDR1 is SGHVS and CDR2 is FQNEAQ in the germline V gene. This chain's CDR3 is CASSLVPNSYEQYF. CDR3 coding DNA: TGTGCCAGCAGCTTAGTTCCCAACTCCTACGAGCAGTACTTC.

The rearrangement uses TRBV11-3 and TRBJ2-3, with D perhaps being TRBD1 or TRBD2 (5 bases each). V was shortened by 5 bases and J by 9 bases, with 15 bases between the two germline ends. The germline V gene has CDR1 SGHNT and CDR2 YENEEA. The length of the CDR3 is 13 residues. CDR3 nucleotide sequence: TGTGCCAGCAGCACCGGTAGAGGGGAGACGCAGTATTTT. Its protein product is CASSTGRGETQYF.

The chain links TRBV7-9 to TRBJ1-5, with 10 nucleotides matching TRBD1. J was trimmed by 5 bases and V by 5 bases; bases with no gene match: 12. The CDR3 consists of 17 residues. Germline CDR1 is SEHNR and CDR2 is FQNEAQ (reference sequence). The CDR3 bases are TGTGCCAGCAGCAAATATACGGGACAGGGGTATGATCAGCCCCAGCATTTT. As protein: CASSKYTGQGYDQPQHF.

This clone was seen once. The chain has TRBV27 and TRBJ2-1, with D perhaps matching TRBD1 or TRBD2 (5 bases each). Between the trimmed V and J ends, which lost 10 bases and 12 bases, there was a span of 16 bases. Germline V gives CDR1 MNHEY, CDR2 SMNVEV (reference sequence). CDR3 length: 11 residues. CDR3 sequence (DNA): TGTGCCACCCTCGGGGCAGGGAGGCAGTTCTTC. Translating gives CATLGAGRQFF.

CDR3 protein: CASSQDPYRRADTQYF. The CDR3 DNA sequence: TGTGCCAGCAGCCAAGACCCATACAGGAGGGCAGATACGCAGTATTTT. The J gene is TRBJ2-3, the V gene TRBV4-2; a possible D gene is TRBD2 (6 bases). This CDR3 has 16 amino acids. Germline V gene data show CDR1 as LGHNA and CDR2 as YNFKEQ. The V gene lost 0 bases and the J gene lost 4 bases, with 14 bases spanning the gap.

In its sample, this clone was seen once. V and J are TRBV6-5 and TRBJ1-2; D not certain. This CDR3 has 12 amino acids. The ends were cut back, 5 bases at V and 8 bases at J, with 12 bases in the middle. Germline lookup yields CDR1 MNHEY and CDR2 SVGAGI. CDR3 nucleotides: TGTGCCAGCAGTCCCGGGTATGAGGGCTACACCTTC. Amino acids: CASSPGYEGYTF.

The chain employs TRBV10-3 and TRBJ1-2; D gene ambiguous. CDR1 and CDR2 (germline): ENHRY, SYGVKD. There are 16 residues in the CDR3. The V end lost 0 bases, the J end lost 0 bases, and 11 bases lay between the germline ends. DNA for the CDR3: TGTGCCATCAGTGAGTCGCGTAAGGCGGCTAACTATGGCTACACCTTC. It is translated as CAISESRKAANYGYTF.

The J gene is TRBJ2-1, the V gene TRBV7-9, with D hard to call. The germline CDR1 and CDR2 sequences are SEHNR and FQNEAQ (reference sequence). The V end was cut by 5 bases, the J end by 8 bases, with 13 bases between. This CDR3 is built from 13 residues. The chain's CDR3 is CASSQMTAYEQFF. The CDR3, as DNA: TGTGCCAGCAGCCAGATGACGGCTTATGAGCAGTTCTTC.

This chain uses TRBV9 with TRBJ2-7; maybe TRBD1 (6 bases). V shed 4 bases and J shed 6 bases, with 23 bases lying between them. Germline values: CDR1 SGDLS, CDR2 YYNGEE. The CDR3 runs to 16 residues. The CDR3 DNA sequence: TGTGCCAGCAGCCCCCCCTCGGGCAGGGGATGGGTCGAGCAGTACTTC. Protein: CASSPPSGRGWVEQYF.

A few counts support this clone. The chain uses TRBV11-2 and TRBJ2-5; 7 bases agree with TRBD2. The end of the DNA aligns better with TRBJ2-7, so the J call may be wrong. This CDR3 has 12 amino acids. CDR1 is SGHAT, CDR2 FQNNGV, per germline. The CDR3 sequence is CASRGGPNEQYF. In DNA form, the CDR3 reads TGTGCCAGCAGGGGAGGGCCCAACGAGCAGTACTTC.

J is TRBJ2-1 and V is TRBV7-3; 9 bases line up with TRBD2. In germline, CDR1 is SGHTA, CDR2 FQGTGA. After removal of 2 bases from V and 3 bases from J, the junction contained 14 bases not matched to a gene. The CDR3 sequence is 19 residues long. The CDR3 reads CASSLGAGPREGHYNEQFF. CDR3 nucleotides: TGTGCCAGCAGCTTAGGTGCAGGTCCGCGGGAGGGGCACTACAATGAGCAGTTCTTC. Based on the CDR3 plus reference TRBV7-3 and TRBJ2-1, the full variable domain is GAGVSQTPSNKVTEKGKYVELRCDPISGHTALYWYRQSLGQGPEFLIYFQGTGAADDSGLPNDRFFAVRPEGSVSTLKIQRTERGDSAVYLCASSLGAGPREGHYNEQFFGPGTRLTVL.

V is TRBV28 and J is TRBJ2-1; weak D call: TRBD2 (6 bases). V dropped 1 base and J dropped 9 bases, with 13 bases sitting between them. The CDR3 totals 14 residues. Germline V gives CDR1 MDHEN, CDR2 SYDVKM. For the CDR3, the DNA is TGTGCCAGCAGTTTATCAGACGAGGGACTTGAGCAGTTCTTC. It specifies CASSLSDEGLEQFF.

The V and J genes are TRBV11-2 and TRBJ2-7; 9 positions agree with TRBD1. This CDR3 is 17 amino acids long. CDR1 is SGHAT and CDR2 is FQNNGV in the germline V gene. V lost 4 bases to trimming and J lost 6 bases; unmatched junction nucleotides: 16. CDR3 bases: TGTGCCAGCAGCTCCAGACGCAGGGACAGGGAAAAATCCGAGCAGTACTTC. It translates to CASSSRRRDREKSEQYF.

The genes are TRBV28 and TRBJ2-7; 8 bases match TRBD1. V shed 6 bases, J shed 2 bases, and the junction held 6 bases outside the gene matches. Germline-derived CDR1 and CDR2 are MDHEN and SYDVKM. The CDR3 is 14 residues long. The CDR3 protein is CASSYADRAYEQYF. In DNA form, the CDR3 reads TGTGCCAGCAGCTATGCGGACAGGGCCTACGAGCAGTACTTC.

The gene calls are TRBV4-3 and TRBJ2-3; D is undetermined. In germline, CDR1 is LGHNA, CDR2 YSLEER. V was trimmed by 0 bases and J by 5 bases, leaving 12 bases between them. The CDR3 contains 15 residues. The CDR3 DNA follows: TGCGCCAGCAGCCAAGATAGTCAGGATGGAGATACGCAGTATTTT. Its protein product is CASSQDSQDGDTQYF.